The 8 T cell receptor beta chains below come from one sample, sequenced in a study of T cell responses to AZD1222 COVID-19 vaccine. Data came from immunoSEQ multiplex PCR; TCRdb stores just in-frame clones and leaves some out. The table shows 100,000 to 120,000 clones, with about 85% occurring only once. Sequencing used peripheral blood, obtained on day 0 of AZD1222 vaccination. All receptors derive from an adult in good health.

This chain joins TRBV5-6 and TRBJ1-5; D unresolved. CDR1 and CDR2 from the germline V gene are SGHDT and YYEEEE. Trimming left V 2 bases short and J 0 bases short, with 6 bases between. The CDR3 length is 14 residues. Here the CDR3 reads CASSFSYSNQPQHF. CDR3 sequence (DNA): TGTGCCAGCAGCTTTAGCTATAGCAATCAGCCCCAGCATTTT.

The chain is built from TRBV6-1 and TRBJ1-4; the D gene is possibly TRBD1 (5 bases). Trimming shortened V by 3 bases and J by 6 bases, and 11 bases separated the two germline ends. The CDR3 is 14 residues long. Per germline, CDR1 MNHNS and CDR2 SASEGT. CDR3: CASSDGQGDEKLFF. CDR3 bases: TGTGCCAGCAGTGATGGGCAGGGTGATGAAAAACTGTTTTTT.

This clone was detected only a few times. The gene calls are TRBV2 and TRBJ2-3; D possibly uses TRBD1 or TRBD2 (5 bases each). Germline V gene sequence: CDR1 SNHLY, CDR2 FYNNEI. This CDR3 comprises 11 residues. Trimming took off 6 bases at V and 8 bases at J, with 9 bases between the two ends. In DNA form, the CDR3 reads TGTGCCAGCAGCTCCGGGGCTACGCAGTATTTT. The encoded protein is CASSSGATQYF.

The rearrangement joins TRBV11-2 to TRBJ1-1; D gene unclear. Per germline, CDR1 SGHAT and CDR2 FQNNGV. The V end was cut by 1 base, the J end by 4 bases, with 10 bases between. There are 14 residues in the CDR3. DNA of the CDR3: TGTGCCAGCAGCTTAGTCAGGACGGTCACTGAAGCTTTCTTT. Translating gives CASSLVRTVTEAFF.

A few counts support this clone. This sequence joins TRBV12-3 or TRBV12-4 and TRBJ1-2; 10 bases match TRBD1. V gave up 5 bases and J gave up 7 bases; unmatched junction bases: 4. The CDR3 is 13 amino acids. CDR3 nucleotides: TGTGCCAGCAGTGGGACAGGGGCCAGTGGCTACACCTTC. It translates to CASSGTGASGYTF.

The genes are TRBV5-5 and TRBJ1-4; TRBD1 matches at 12 bases. V shed 5 bases, J shed 4 bases, and the junction held 12 bases outside the gene matches. The CDR3 is 18 residues long. CDR1 is SGHKS, CDR2 YYEKEE, per germline (reference sequence). CDR3 sequence: CASSPGTGGAINNEKLFF. As DNA, the CDR3 is TGTGCCAGCAGTCCCGGGACAGGGGGCGCCATTAATAATGAAAAACTGTTTTTT.

The rearrangement joins TRBV5-4 to TRBJ1-5; D uncertain. Per the germline V gene, CDR1 is SGHNT and CDR2 is YYREEE (reference sequence). The CDR3 is made up of 13 amino acids. V lost 3 bases to trimming and J lost 1 base, with 5 bases between them. The CDR3 DNA reads as TGTGCCAGCAGCTCTGACAGCAATCAGCCCCAGCATTTT. Residues: CASSSDSNQPQHF.

The gene calls are TRBV19 and TRBJ1-1, with TRBD1 identical over 7 bases. Germline loops: CDR1 LNHDA, CDR2 SQIVND (reference sequence). The V and J ends lost 4 bases and 11 bases, in that order; junction bases with no gene match: 16. This CDR3 region has 15 residues. As DNA, the CDR3 is TGTGCCAGTAGTAACCCCTTGACACACACAGGGGCCGCTTTCTTT. Amino acid sequence: CASSNPLTHTGAAFF.